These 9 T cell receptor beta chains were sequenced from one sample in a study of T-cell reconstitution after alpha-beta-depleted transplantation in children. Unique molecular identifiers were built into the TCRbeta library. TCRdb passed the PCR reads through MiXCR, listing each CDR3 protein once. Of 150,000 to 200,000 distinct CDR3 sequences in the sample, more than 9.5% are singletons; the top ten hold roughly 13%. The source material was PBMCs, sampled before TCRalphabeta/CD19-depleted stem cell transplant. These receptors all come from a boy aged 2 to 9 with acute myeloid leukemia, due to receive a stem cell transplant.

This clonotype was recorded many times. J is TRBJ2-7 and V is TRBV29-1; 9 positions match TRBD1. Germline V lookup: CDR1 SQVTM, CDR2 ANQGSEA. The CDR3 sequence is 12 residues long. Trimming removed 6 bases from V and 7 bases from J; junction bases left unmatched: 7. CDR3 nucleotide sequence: TGCAGCGTCGAACAGGGGGCTAGGGAGCAGTACTTC. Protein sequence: CSVEQGAREQYF.

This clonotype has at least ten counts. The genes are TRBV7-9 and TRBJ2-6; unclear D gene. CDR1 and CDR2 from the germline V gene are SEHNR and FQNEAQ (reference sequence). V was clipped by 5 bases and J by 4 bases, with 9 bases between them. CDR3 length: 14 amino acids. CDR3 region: CASSPSRGANVLTF. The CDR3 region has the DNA TGTGCCAGCAGCCCCTCGCGCGGGGCCAACGTCCTGACTTTC.

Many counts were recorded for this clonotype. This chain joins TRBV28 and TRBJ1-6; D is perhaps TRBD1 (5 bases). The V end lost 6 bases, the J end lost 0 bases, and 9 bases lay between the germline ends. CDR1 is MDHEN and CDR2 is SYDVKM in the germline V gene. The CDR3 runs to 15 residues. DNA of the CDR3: TGTGCCAGCAGACGACAGAGCTCCTATAATTCACCCCTCCACTTT. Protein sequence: CASRRQSSYNSPLHF.

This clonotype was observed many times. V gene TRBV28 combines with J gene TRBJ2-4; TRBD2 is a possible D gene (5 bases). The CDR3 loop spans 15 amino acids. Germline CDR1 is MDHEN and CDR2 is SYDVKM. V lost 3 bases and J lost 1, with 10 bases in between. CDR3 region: CASSFMEEAKNIQYF. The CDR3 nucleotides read TGTGCCAGCAGTTTCATGGAGGAGGCCAAAAACATTCAGTACTTC.

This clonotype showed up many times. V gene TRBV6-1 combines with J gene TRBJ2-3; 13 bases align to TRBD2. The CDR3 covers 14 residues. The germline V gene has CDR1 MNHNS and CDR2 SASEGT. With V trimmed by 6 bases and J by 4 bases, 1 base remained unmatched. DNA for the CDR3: TGTGCCAGCAGACTAGCGGGAGGGCCAGATACGCAGTATTTT. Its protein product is CASRLAGGPDTQYF.

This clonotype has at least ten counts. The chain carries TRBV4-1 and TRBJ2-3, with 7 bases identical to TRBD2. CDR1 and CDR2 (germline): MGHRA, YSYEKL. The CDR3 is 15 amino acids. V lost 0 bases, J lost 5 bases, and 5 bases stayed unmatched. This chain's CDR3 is CASSQEGASGDTQYF. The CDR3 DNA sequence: TGCGCCAGCAGCCAAGAAGGAGCTAGCGGAGATACGCAGTATTTT.

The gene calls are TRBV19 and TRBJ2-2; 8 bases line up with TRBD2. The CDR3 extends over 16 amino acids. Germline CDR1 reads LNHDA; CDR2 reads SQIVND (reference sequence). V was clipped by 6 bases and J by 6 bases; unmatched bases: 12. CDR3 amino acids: CASSLGRGLNPGELFF. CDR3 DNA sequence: TGTGCCAGTAGCCTCGGGAGGGGCCTCAACCCCGGGGAGCTGTTTTTT.

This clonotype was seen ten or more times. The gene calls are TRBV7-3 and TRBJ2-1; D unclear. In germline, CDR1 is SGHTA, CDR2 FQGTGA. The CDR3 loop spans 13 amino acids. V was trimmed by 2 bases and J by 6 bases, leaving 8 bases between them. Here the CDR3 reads CASSLVTANEQFF. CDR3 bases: TGTGCCAGCAGCTTAGTAACTGCCAATGAGCAGTTCTTC.

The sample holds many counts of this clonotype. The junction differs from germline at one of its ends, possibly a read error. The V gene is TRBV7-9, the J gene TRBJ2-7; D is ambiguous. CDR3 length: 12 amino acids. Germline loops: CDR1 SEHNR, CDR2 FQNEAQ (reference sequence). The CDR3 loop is CSSSPDSYEQYF. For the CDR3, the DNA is TGTTCCAGCAGCCCCGACTCCTACGAGCAGTACTTC.